A single T cell receptor (beta chain) is shown here with its context. The record originates from a study of T cells after yellow fever vaccination. From the 5' RACE reads, TCRdb called clonotypes with MiXCR, one entry per CDR3 protein. The sample contains hundreds of thousands of distinct CDR3 sequences, 13% of which appear only once. The sequenced sample was PBMCs, obtained on the day of the yellow fever booster vaccination. This receptor was obtained from a man aged 30 to 45 who received the YFV17D yellow fever vaccine.

The CDR3 DNA reads as TGTGCCAGCAGTTTTTCAGGGGAAAATCAGCCCCAGCATTTT. This translates into CASSFSGENQPQHF. The V and J genes are TRBV6-5 and TRBJ1-5, with TRBD1 as a possible D gene (6 bases). V was shortened by 4 bases and J by 4 bases, with 11 bases between the two germline ends. The CDR3 is made up of 14 amino acids. The germline V gene encodes CDR1 MNHEY and CDR2 SVGAGI.